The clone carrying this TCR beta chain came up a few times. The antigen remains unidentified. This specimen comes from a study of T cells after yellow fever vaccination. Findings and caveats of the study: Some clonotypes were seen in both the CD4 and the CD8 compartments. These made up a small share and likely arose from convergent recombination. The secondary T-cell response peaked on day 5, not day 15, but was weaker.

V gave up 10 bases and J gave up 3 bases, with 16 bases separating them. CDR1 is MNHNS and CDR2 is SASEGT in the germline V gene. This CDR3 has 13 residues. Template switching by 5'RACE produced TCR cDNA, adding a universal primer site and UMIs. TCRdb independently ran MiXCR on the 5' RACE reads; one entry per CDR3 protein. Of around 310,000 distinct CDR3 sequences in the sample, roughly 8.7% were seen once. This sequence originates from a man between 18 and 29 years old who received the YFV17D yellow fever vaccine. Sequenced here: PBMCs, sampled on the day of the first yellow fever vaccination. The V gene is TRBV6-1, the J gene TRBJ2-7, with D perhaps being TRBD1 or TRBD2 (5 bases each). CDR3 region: CATSLQGVYEQYF. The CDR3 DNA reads TGTGCCACTTCGCTGCAGGGAGTCTACGAGCAGTACTTC.